This T cell receptor beta chain originates from a study of blood T cell repertoires in COVID-19. In this sample, this clone turned up a few times. Per the original data handling: Nucleated cell counts were estimated from reference gene primer amplification. Profiling relied on immunoSEQ multiplex PCR, and the TCRdb table lists in-frame clones only, not all of them. Clonal size and the V and J genes are those of that table, whereas D and trimming came from the DNA. The sample carries roughly 220,000 clones, about 86% recorded once. Trimming left V 7 bases short and J 2 bases short, with 9 bases between. The CDR3 is 12 amino acids. Germline CDR1 and CDR2: SGHTA and FQGNSA.

The chain has TRBV7-2 and TRBJ2-7; D gene ambiguous. The receptor was isolated from a woman aged 25-40 years who had recovered from COVID-19. Sequencing was carried out using peripheral blood. The CDR3 protein is CASTPITYEQYF. In nucleotides, the CDR3 is TGTGCCAGCACCCCTATAACCTACGAGCAGTACTTC.